The present entry profiles one T cell receptor beta chain with its context. Its antigen remains unidentified. This sample was included in a study of OX40 agonist ivuxolimab in advanced cancers. Study-wide context: Each patient was given ivuxolimab into a vein every 2 weeks, at 0.01 to 10 mg/kg. Partial responses occurred in three patients (one hepatocellular carcinoma, two cutaneous melanoma).

General study results and limits: Averaged across samples, CD8+ T cells carried more expanded clones than CD4+ did.

Patients with a history of autoimmune disease or on systemic immunosuppression were excluded. Assay used: immunoSEQ multiplex PCR; TCRdb lists only in-frame clones, some missing. This sample has about 21,000 clones, with about 85% found just once. Sequencing used CD4+ or CD8+ T cells sorted from blood, obtained in a trial of the OX40 agonist ivuxolimab. This clonotype was sampled from an adult with an advanced solid tumor such as melanoma, head and neck, liver or kidney cancer.

CDR3 DNA: TGCGCCAGCAGCCATTGGTCGGAGTACACCGGGGAGCTGTTTTTT. It translates to CASSHWSEYTGELFF. The J gene is TRBJ2-2, the V gene TRBV4-1; D remains ambiguous. This CDR3 spans 15 amino acids. Germline CDR1 and CDR2: MGHRA and YSYEKL. The ends were cut back, 3 bases at V and 3 bases at J, with 11 bases in the middle.